The clone carrying this T cell receptor delta chain was observed a handful of times. No antigen is known for it. Extracted RNA was reverse transcribed into cDNA. Pooled V-gene forward primers with one constant-region reverse primer generated the CDR3 amplicons by multiplex PCR. TCRdb redid clone calling on the multiplex PCR reads using CATT. Found here are some 54,000 delta-chain clones, more than 15% of them singletons; the top ten hold 0.5%. The sorted cells were CD3+ Vdelta1+ Vdelta2- thymocytes from alphabeta-depleted thymus. V gave up 2 bases and J gave up 1 base, with 11 bases separating them. Germline assignment: CDR1 TSWWSYY and CDR2 QGS. The CDR3 sequence is 15 residues long. The data originate from a study of Vδ1+ human thymocytes. The study's findings and limits: Highly polyclonal TRG and TRD repertoires with Gaussian CDR3 length distributions appeared in thymus. TRD repertoires were essentially private, unlike widely shared TRG clonotypes. Unlike peripheral blood Vdelta1+ controls, thymic delta-chain sequences included 20% to 25% Vdelta2 and few Vdelta3.

The TCR was taken from a boy less than two years old who had congenital heart surgery. The source material was Vdelta1+ gamma-delta thymocytes from the thymus. Indicated subset: FACS-sorted CD3+ TCRalphabeta- TCRVdelta1+ TCRVdelta2- thymocytes. V usage is TRDV1 and J usage is TRDJ1; D is uncertain. CDR3 nucleotide sequence: TGTGCTCTTGGGGAATTTCGTATGGGCACCGATAAACTCATCTTT. As protein: CALGEFRMGTDKLIF.